This TCR beta chain was sequenced in a study of blood T cell repertoires in COVID-19. As for the study in general: In each case, the material was cDNA or gDNA derived from T cells, B-cell-depleted T cells, or PBMCs.

Trimming pared 3 bases from V and 3 bases from J, leaving 8 bases between. The CDR3 sequence is 12 residues long. Per germline, CDR1 DFQATT and CDR2 SNEGSKA (reference sequence). Per the original data handling: Reference gene primer amplification yielded estimated nucleated cell counts. Repertoires were generated with immunoSEQ multiplex PCR, while TCRdb's copy carries only in-frame clones and drops some. The D gene and trimming were derived from the DNA, and the V and J assignments and clone size from that table. Here the sample spans under 200,000 clones, just under 80% being singletons. The origin of this receptor is a man aged 70 or older with active or convalescent COVID-19. Sequenced sample: peripheral blood. J is TRBJ1-1 and V is TRBV20-1; D not certain. This chain's CDR3 is CSASKEHTEAFF. The CDR3 DNA sequence: TGCAGTGCTAGTAAGGAGCACACTGAAGCTTTCTTT.